The clone carrying this TCR beta chain was counted only a few times. What it recognizes is unknown. CDR3 regions of TCR beta were amplified from RNA transcripts. RT-PCR with HTBI primers came first, then second-round multiplex PCR. Each CDR3 protein gets one entry after TCRdb re-called the multiplex PCR reads with MiXCR. The table lists about 640,000 distinct CDR3 sequences, 35% to 45% of them singletons. This entry is derived from a study of Graves' ophthalmopathy and Graves' hyperthyroidism. Study-wide points: In blood, most expanded thyroid clonotypes above 0.001 frequency were also detected.

Clinical symptoms, serum thyroxine, TRAb, thyroid ultrasound and orbital computed tomography determined diagnosis. PBMCs were obtained from about 10 ml of fresh peripheral blood. The CDR3 consists of 17 residues. After removal of 4 bases from V and 2 bases from J, the junction contained 7 bases not matched to a gene. Germline V gene data show CDR1 as MNHNY and CDR2 as SVGAGI (reference sequence). The sequencing input was peripheral blood. The receptor comes from an adult man with Graves' ophthalmopathy. This rearrangement joins TRBV6-6 to TRBJ2-6, with 8 bases identical to TRBD1. The chain's CDR3 is CASSSRDRLPGANVLTF. CDR3 sequence (DNA): TGTGCCAGCAGTTCCCGGGACAGGCTCCCTGGGGCCAACGTCCTGACTTTC.